Sequencing of this TCR beta chain was carried out in a study of shared clonotypes between healthy human individuals. Study-wide points: Non-shared clonotypes had lower generation probabilities than clonotypes shared by all four sorted-subset donors. What rarefaction showed was incomplete sorted-subset sequencing despite large depth. Memory subsets had estimated richness that was generally smaller than that of naive subsets.

The CDR3 covers 12 residues. CDR1 and CDR2 from the germline V gene are KGHSH and LQKENI. V was clipped by 3 bases and J by 16 bases; unmatched bases: 9. About this clone itself: Its cognate antigen is unknown.

Generated by immunoSEQ multiplex PCR, the TCRdb table keeps only in-frame clones and is missing some. The profile shows 550,000 to 800,000 clones, approximately 74% of them singletons. This clonotype originated in a woman in her 30s in good health. Sequencing was carried out using memory CD4+ T cells sorted from blood. This sample's subset: CD45RA-negative fraction. The rearrangement links TRBV18 to TRBJ2-1; 7 nucleotides match TRBD1. CDR3 amino acids: CASSPGQAPEFF. In nucleotides, the CDR3 is TGTGCCAGCTCACCCGGACAGGCTCCTGAATTCTTC. Based on the CDR3 plus reference TRBV18 and TRBJ2-1, the full variable domain is NAGVMQNPRHLVRRRGQEARLRCSPMKGHSHVYWYRQLPEEGLKFMVYLQKENIIDESGMPKERFSAEFPKEGPSILRIQQVVRGDSAAYFCASSPGQAPEFFGPGTRLTVL.